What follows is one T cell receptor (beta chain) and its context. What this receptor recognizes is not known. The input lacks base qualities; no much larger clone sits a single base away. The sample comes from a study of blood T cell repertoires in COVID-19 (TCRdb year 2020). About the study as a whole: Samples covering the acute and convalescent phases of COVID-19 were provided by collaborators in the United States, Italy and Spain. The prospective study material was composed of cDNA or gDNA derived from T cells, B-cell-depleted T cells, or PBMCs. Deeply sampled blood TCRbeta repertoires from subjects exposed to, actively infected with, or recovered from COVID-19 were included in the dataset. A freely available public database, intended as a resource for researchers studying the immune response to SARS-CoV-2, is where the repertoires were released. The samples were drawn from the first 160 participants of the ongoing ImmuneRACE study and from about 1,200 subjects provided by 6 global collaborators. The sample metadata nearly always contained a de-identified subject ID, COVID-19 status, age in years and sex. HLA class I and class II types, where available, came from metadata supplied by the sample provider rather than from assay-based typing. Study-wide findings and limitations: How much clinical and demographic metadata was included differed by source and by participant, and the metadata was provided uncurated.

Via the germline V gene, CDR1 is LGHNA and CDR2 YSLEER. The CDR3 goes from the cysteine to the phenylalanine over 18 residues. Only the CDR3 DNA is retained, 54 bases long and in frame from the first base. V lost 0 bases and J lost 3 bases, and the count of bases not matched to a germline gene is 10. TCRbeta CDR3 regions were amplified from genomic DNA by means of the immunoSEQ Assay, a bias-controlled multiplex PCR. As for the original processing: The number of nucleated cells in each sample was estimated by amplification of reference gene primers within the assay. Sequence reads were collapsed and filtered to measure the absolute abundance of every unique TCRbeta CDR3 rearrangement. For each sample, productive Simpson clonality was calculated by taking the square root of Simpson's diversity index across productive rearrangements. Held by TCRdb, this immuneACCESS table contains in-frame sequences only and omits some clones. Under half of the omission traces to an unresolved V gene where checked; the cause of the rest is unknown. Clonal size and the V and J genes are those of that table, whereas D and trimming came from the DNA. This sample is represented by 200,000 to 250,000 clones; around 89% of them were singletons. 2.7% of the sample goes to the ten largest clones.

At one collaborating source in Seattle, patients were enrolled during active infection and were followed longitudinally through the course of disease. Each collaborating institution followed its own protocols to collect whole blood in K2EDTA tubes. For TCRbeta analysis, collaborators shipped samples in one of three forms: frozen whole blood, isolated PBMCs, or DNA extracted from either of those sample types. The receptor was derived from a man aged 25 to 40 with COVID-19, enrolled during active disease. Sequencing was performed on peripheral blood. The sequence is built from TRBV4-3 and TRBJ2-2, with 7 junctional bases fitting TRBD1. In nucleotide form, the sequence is TGCGCCAGCAGCCAAGATTTACACAGGGGAATGGACACCGGGGAGCTGTTTTTT. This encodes CASSQDLHRGMDTGELFF.